The rows below give T cell receptor beta chains drawn from one sample of a study of cytomegalovirus exposure and HLA in healthy donors. Repertoires were generated with immunoSEQ multiplex PCR, while TCRdb's copy carries only in-frame clones and drops some. The sample lists 100,000 to 150,000 clones, approximately 68% occurring once. The sequenced sample was PBMCs. These receptors originate from a man aged 30 to 39 in good health and CMV-seropositive. The CDR3 runs from the conserved cysteine through the conserved F or W. Fields, in order: clone size, V gene, D gene, J gene, CDR3 protein, CDR3 DNA. The D gene is left open where the match is weak. Clone size is not always given. Where it is, it says once, few, many or a class for expanded clones.

-	TRBV28	-	TRBJ2-7	CASTQGCEQYF	TGTGCCAGCACTCAGGGTTGCGAGCAGTACTTC
few	TRBV18	TRBD1	TRBJ2-7	CASSPRDRGSEQYF	TGTGCCAGCTCACCGCGGGACAGGGGCAGCGAGCAGTACTTC
-	TRBV7-2	TRBD2	TRBJ2-7	CASRLAGVGEQYF	TGTGCCAGCCGACTAGCGGGAGTAGGCGAGCAGTACTTC
-	TRBV10-2	TRBD2	TRBJ2-1	CASSESWGEGQNEQFF	TGCGCCAGCAGTGAGTCGTGGGGGGAGGGCCAGAATGAGCAGTTCTTC
-	TRBV7-8	-	TRBJ2-1	CASRLRGGGTGEQFF	TGTGCCAGCAGACTACGAGGGGGCGGGACCGGGGAGCAGTTCTTC
-	TRBV7-2	TRBD1	TRBJ1-5	CASSSTGGGQPQHF	TGTGCCAGCAGCTCCACAGGGGGAGGACAGCCCCAGCATTTT
once	TRBV7-2	-	TRBJ2-5	CASSYRVQETQYF	TGTGCCAGCAGCTACAGGGTCCAAGAGACCCAGTACTTC
-	TRBV6-5	-	TRBJ1-5	CASSSGREPQHF	TGTGCCAGCAGTTCCGGTCGGGAGCCCCAGCATTTT
-	TRBV14	-	TRBJ1-3	CASSSLGGPGNTIYF	TGTGCCAGCAGCTCGCTAGGGGGACCTGGAAACACCATATATTTT
-	TRBV4-3	-	TRBJ2-7	CASSPWGLLGEQYF	TGCGCCAGCAGCCCTTGGGGCCTTTTGGGGGAGCAGTACTTC
-	TRBV7-2	-	TRBJ2-7	CASSLQQRYEQYF	TGTGCCAGCAGCTTGCAACAGAGATACGAGCAGTACTTC
-	TRBV5-1	TRBD1	TRBJ1-5	CASSLSPGGQNQPQHF	TGCGCCAGCAGCTTGTCCCCAGGGGGGCAGAATCAGCCCCAGCATTTT
-	TRBV2	TRBD1	TRBJ1-5	CASTGDREDQPQHF	TGTGCCAGCACCGGGGACAGGGAAGATCAGCCCCAGCATTTT